Shown below are 31 T cell receptor beta chains from a single sample sequenced in a study of shared clonotypes between healthy human individuals. Libraries were prepared by immunoSEQ multiplex PCR; TCRdb keeps only in-frame clonotypes and omits some of them. The table shows around 2,000,000 clones, with less than 95% occurring only once. Naive CD8 cells lacked CD45RO, underwent positive selection for CCR7 and left out terminally differentiated effector memory CD45RA+ cells. What was sequenced was naive CD8+ T cells sorted from blood. All receptors come from a man aged 18 to 35 in good health.

This clone was seen just once. The rearrangement joins TRBV5-6 to TRBJ2-7; TRBD1 is a possible D gene (5 bases). This CDR3 comprises 16 residues. The germline CDR1 and CDR2 sequences are SGHDT and YYEEEE. With 0 bases removed from V and 1 base from J, the gap between germline ends came to 14 bases. The CDR3 bases are TGTGCCAGCAGCTTGGAAGGCGGCAGGGCGTCCTACGAGCAGTACTTC. Its protein product is CASSLEGGRASYEQYF.

V usage is TRBV11-3 and J usage is TRBJ1-1; the match to TRBD1 covers 10 bases. The germline gives CDR1 SGHNT, CDR2 YENEEA. The CDR3 is 15 residues long. V lost 5 bases and J lost 3; bases outside the gene matches: 6. As DNA, the CDR3 is TGTGCCAGCAGCCCCGGGACAGGGGTGGACACTGAAGCTTTCTTT. This translates into CASSPGTGVDTEAFF.

The J gene is TRBJ1-1, the V gene TRBV5-6, with TRBD1 identical over 8 bases. Per germline, CDR1 SGHDT and CDR2 YYEEEE. V lost 4 bases and J lost 6; bases outside the gene matches: 11. The CDR3 extends over 15 amino acids. The CDR3 is CASSPLQGGFAEAFF. CDR3 sequence (DNA): TGTGCCAGCAGCCCGTTACAGGGGGGGTTCGCTGAAGCTTTCTTT.

The chain recombines TRBV9 with TRBJ2-5; TRBD1 matches at 7 bases. CDR3 size: 15 residues. Germline V lookup: CDR1 SGDLS, CDR2 YYNGEE. The V segment lost 4 bases and the J segment 2 bases; nucleotides outside the gene matches: 8. The CDR3 reads CASSTYDREQETQYF. DNA for the CDR3: TGTGCCAGCAGCACTTACGACAGGGAACAAGAGACCCAGTACTTC.

V and J are TRBV18 and TRBJ2-3; TRBD2 matches 10 bases. V was clipped by 10 bases and J by 2 bases; unmatched bases: 9. The CDR3 spans 15 residues. Germline loops: CDR1 KGHSH, CDR2 LQKENI. The CDR3 bases are TGTGCCACCATCAGTGGACTAGCGGACACAGATACGCAGTATTTT. Protein sequence: CATISGLADTDTQYF. Full variable domain (missing parts from reference TRBV18 and TRBJ2-3): NAGVMQNPRHLVRRRGQEARLRCSPMKGHSHVYWYRQLPEEGLKFMVYLQKENIIDESGMPKERFSAEFPKEGPSILRIQQVVRGDSAAYFCATISGLADTDTQYFGPGTRLTVL.

This clone was counted a single time. V is TRBV19 and J is TRBJ1-2; 7 bases line up with TRBD1. The CDR3 has 14 residues. V lost 8 bases to trimming and J lost 2 bases; unmatched junction nucleotides: 8. The V gene's germline CDR1 is LNHDA and CDR2 SQIVND (reference sequence). For the CDR3, the DNA is TGTGCCAGTCGCTACCCACAGGGGAACTATGGCTACACCTTC. Protein: CASRYPQGNYGYTF.

With regard to this clone: Different DNA sequences within this sample yield the same CDR3. CDR3 loop: CASSLLNTEAFF. The CDR3 region has the DNA TGTGCCAGCAGCTTACTTAACACTGAAGCTTTCTTT. This sequence joins TRBV7-9 and TRBJ1-1; no firm D call. Germline V lookup: CDR1 SEHNR, CDR2 FQNEAQ (reference sequence). The CDR3 totals 12 residues. Trimming took off 2 bases at V and 2 bases at J, with 3 bases between the two ends.

This chain connects TRBV2 to TRBJ2-5, with 11 bases aligning to TRBD1. The CDR3 runs to 15 residues. Germline CDR1 reads SNHLY; CDR2 reads FYNNEI. Trimming took 2 bases from V and 4 from J; bases not matched to a gene: 3. This chain's CDR3 is CASSEWTGGLETQYF. As DNA, the CDR3 is TGTGCCAGCAGTGAATGGACAGGGGGCTTAGAGACCCAGTACTTC.

This chain connects TRBV13 to TRBJ2-5; 10 nucleotides agree with TRBD1. J was trimmed by 4 bases and V by 5 bases; bases with no gene match: 16. The CDR3 sequence is 18 residues long. CDR1 PRHDT and CDR2 FYEKMQ come from the germline V gene (reference sequence). CDR3 loop: CASSLNPKGQGKGETQYF. The CDR3 DNA reads TGTGCCAGCAGCCTAAACCCAAAGGGACAGGGGAAGGGAGAGACCCAGTACTTC.

This clone was detected once. The rearrangement uses TRBV10-2 and TRBJ1-2; the match to TRBD1 covers 7 bases. This CDR3 is 14 amino acids long. Germline trimming cut 3 bases from V and 2 bases from J; bases unmatched to any gene: 3. Germline V gene lookup returns CDR1 WSHSY and CDR2 SAAADI. CDR3 sequence (DNA): TGCGCCAGCAGTGAAGGGACAGACAACTATGGCTACACCTTC. Encoded protein: CASSEGTDNYGYTF.

This sequence joins TRBV6-1 and TRBJ2-7, with D unresolved. The CDR3 is made up of 13 amino acids. The ends were cut back, 1 base at V and 3 bases at J, with 7 bases in the middle. Germline V lookup: CDR1 MNHNS, CDR2 SASEGT. The DNA of the CDR3 is TGTGCCAGCAGTGAAGTCAGTTTCTACGAGCAGTACTTC. This codes for CASSEVSFYEQYF.

The chain carries TRBV13 and TRBJ2-6; D remains ambiguous. CDR3 length: 16 residues. Per germline, CDR1 PRHDT and CDR2 FYEKMQ (reference sequence). Deletions cut 1 base from V and 0 bases from J, with 7 bases between. The CDR3 protein is CASSLAANSGANVLTF. CDR3 DNA sequence: TGTGCCAGCAGCTTAGCGGCTAACTCTGGGGCCAACGTCCTGACTTTC. The variable domain in full, completed from reference TRBV13 and TRBJ2-6, reads AAGVIQSPRHLIKEKRETATLKCYPIPRHDTVYWYQQGPGQDPQFLISFYEKMQSDKGSIPDRFSAQQFSDYHSELNMSSLELGDSALYFCASSLAANSGANVLTFGAGSRLTVL.

The gene calls are TRBV5-1 and TRBJ2-7; D is perhaps TRBD1 (5 bases). V lost 5 bases and J lost 3, with 15 bases in between. The CDR3 totals 14 residues. Germline lookup yields CDR1 SGHRS and CDR2 YFSETQ. DNA of the CDR3: TGCGCCAGCAGTCAACGGGCCAGGGACTACGAGCAGTACTTC. The encoded protein is CASSQRARDYEQYF.

This clone was seen more than once but under ten times. The same CDR3 is also encoded by other DNA sequences in this sample. The chain employs TRBV30 and TRBJ1-5; D is undetermined. This CDR3 region has 15 residues. The ends were cut back, 0 bases at V and 0 bases at J, with 9 bases in the middle. Per the germline V gene, CDR1 is GTSNPN and CDR2 is SVGIG (reference sequence). The CDR3 sequence: CAWSVGGHSNQPQHF. DNA for the CDR3: TGTGCCTGGAGTGTCGGAGGTCATAGCAATCAGCCCCAGCATTTT.

This chain links TRBV5-8 with TRBJ1-2; tentative D call: TRBD1 (5 bases). V was clipped by 0 bases and J by 10 bases, with 10 bases between them. Germline V lookup: CDR1 SGHTS, CDR2 YDEGEE. This CDR3 has 12 residues. The CDR3 nucleotides read TGTGCCAGCAGCTTGGGCGGGGCTCTCTACACCTTC. Its protein product is CASSLGGALYTF.

The chain joins TRBV27 to TRBJ2-7; 10 nucleotides match TRBD2. The germline gives CDR1 MNHEY, CDR2 SMNVEV (reference sequence). The junction had 4 bases not matched to a gene; V was cut back by 5 bases and J by 0 bases. This CDR3 comprises 15 residues. The CDR3 reads CASSPAGGFSYEQYF. In nucleotides, the CDR3 is TGTGCCAGCAGTCCAGCGGGGGGGTTCTCCTACGAGCAGTACTTC.

As to this clone: This same CDR3 is encoded by further DNA sequences in the sample. This chain joins TRBV7-9 and TRBJ2-7, with no clear D. Germline V gene data show CDR1 as SEHNR and CDR2 as FQNEAQ (reference sequence). CDR3 size: 12 residues. V lost 3 bases, J lost 1 base, and 4 bases lay in between. This chain's CDR3 is CASSLESYEQYF. CDR3 bases: TGTGCCAGCAGCTTGGAGTCCTACGAGCAGTACTTC.

CDR3: CASSYGRDSYEQYF. The CDR3 DNA sequence: TGTGCCAGCAGTTACGGGCGCGACTCCTACGAGCAGTACTTC. The chain links TRBV6-5 to TRBJ2-7, with D hard to call. From germline, CDR1 is MNHEY and CDR2 SVGAGI. Trimming removed 2 bases from V and 0 bases from J, with 8 bases in between. This CDR3 has 14 residues.

The gene calls are TRBV13 and TRBJ2-6, with 8 positions matching TRBD1. CDR1 and CDR2 (germline): PRHDT, FYEKMQ (reference sequence). The CDR3 contains 17 residues. J lost 0 bases, V lost 3 bases, and 4 bases had no gene match. The chain's CDR3 is CASSLGQAYSGANVLTF. Here the CDR3 DNA reads TGTGCCAGCAGCTTGGGACAGGCCTACTCTGGGGCCAACGTCCTGACTTTC.

The rearrangement joins TRBV6-5 to TRBJ2-5, with TRBD2 matching 12 bases. The germline gives CDR1 MNHEY, CDR2 SVGAGI. The CDR3 is 15 amino acids. The junction had 6 bases not matched to a gene; V was cut back by 4 bases and J by 6 bases. The DNA for the CDR3 is TGTGCCAGCAGTTCCCTAGCGGGGGGGCCTCAGACCCAGTACTTC. This codes for CASSSLAGGPQTQYF.

This clone came up once. The chain carries TRBV28 and TRBJ2-2, with a tentative D call TRBD2 (5 bases). V lost 3 bases, J lost 2 bases, and 13 bases lay in between. There are 16 residues in the CDR3. CDR1 MDHEN and CDR2 SYDVKM come from the germline V gene. In DNA, the CDR3 is TGTGCCAGCAGTTTCTACGGGGTCGGAAACACCGGGGAGCTGTTTTTT. The encoded protein is CASSFYGVGNTGELFF.

Regarding this clone: Other DNA sequences from this sample encode an identical CDR3 as well. The genes are TRBV19 and TRBJ2-5; 11 nucleotides align to TRBD2. The V segment lost 6 bases and the J segment 5 bases; nucleotides outside the gene matches: 5. CDR3 size: 14 residues. From germline, CDR1 is LNHDA and CDR2 SQIVND (reference sequence). The CDR3 loop is CASSLAGGVETQYF. CDR3 DNA: TGTGCCAGTAGCCTAGCGGGAGGTGTGGAGACCCAGTACTTC. The variable domain in full, completed from reference TRBV19 and TRBJ2-5, reads DGGITQSPKYLFRKEGQNVTLSCEQNLNHDAMYWYRQDPGQGLRLIYYSQIVNDFQKGDIAEGYSVSREKKESFPLTVTSAQKNPTAFYLCASSLAGGVETQYFGPGTRLLVL.

The J gene is TRBJ1-5, the V gene TRBV27, with unresolved D. Trimming left V 8 bases short and J 6 bases short, with 17 bases between. CDR3 length: 14 residues. The germline gives CDR1 MNHEY, CDR2 SMNVEV (reference sequence). CDR3 protein: CASSYLAAGQPQHF. DNA for the CDR3: TGTGCCAGCTCCTACCTGGCTGCGGGTCAGCCCCAGCATTTT.

The chain employs TRBV7-9 and TRBJ1-1; D is perhaps TRBD1 (5 bases). Germline lookup yields CDR1 SEHNR and CDR2 FQNEAQ (reference sequence). V gave up 3 bases and J gave up 6 bases, with 14 bases separating them. The length of the CDR3 is 14 residues. The CDR3 loop is CASSFLEGTPEAFF. CDR3 sequence (DNA): TGTGCCAGCAGCTTTTTGGAGGGGACCCCTGAAGCTTTCTTT.

The chain combines TRBV7-9 with TRBJ2-7; D is ambiguous. The CDR3 is 14 amino acids. In germline, CDR1 is SEHNR, CDR2 FQNEAQ (reference sequence). With 1 base removed from V and 5 bases from J, the gap between germline ends came to 12 bases. The CDR3 DNA is TGTGCCAGCAGCTTAGTGTCAAGTCTACACGAGCAGTACTTC. Its translation: CASSLVSSLHEQYF. The entire variable domain, with the rest obtained from reference TRBV7-9 and TRBJ2-7, is as follows: DTGVSQNPRHKITKRGQNVTFRCDPISEHNRLYWYRQTLGQGPEFLTYFQNEAQLEKSRLLSDRFSAERPKGSFSTLEIQRTEQGDSAMYLCASSLVSSLHEQYFGPGTRLTVT.

The chain joins TRBV13 to TRBJ2-1; D not certain. The CDR3 length is 12 residues. Germline V gene data show CDR1 as PRHDT and CDR2 as FYEKMQ (reference sequence). Trimming removed 5 bases from V and 8 bases from J, with 10 bases in between. This CDR3 is CASSGIEYEQFF. In DNA form, the CDR3 reads TGTGCCAGCAGCGGGATAGAATATGAGCAGTTCTTC.

The V call is TRBV4-1, the J call TRBJ2-3; TRBD1 aligns across 8 bases. Germline V gives CDR1 MGHRA, CDR2 YSYEKL. V shed 4 bases, J shed 1 base, and the junction held 7 bases outside the gene matches. The CDR3 extends over 16 amino acids. CDR3 in amino acids: CASSREQGEGTDTQYF. The CDR3 DNA follows: TGCGCCAGCAGCCGTGAACAGGGGGAGGGCACAGATACGCAGTATTTT.

V and J are TRBV7-9 and TRBJ2-2; TRBD1 agrees at 12 bases. Trimming took 9 bases from V and 3 from J; bases not matched to a gene: 11. This CDR3 has 17 amino acids. The germline CDR1 and CDR2 sequences are SEHNR and FQNEAQ (reference sequence). CDR3 protein: CASKTPGQGADTGELFF. CDR3 nucleotide sequence: TGTGCCAGTAAAACGCCGGGACAGGGGGCGGACACCGGGGAGCTGTTTTTT.

Concerning this clone itself: The sample has other DNA sequences that encode this CDR3 too. The chain uses TRBV5-4 and TRBJ2-2; D ambiguous. V was clipped by 2 bases and J by 7 bases, with 6 bases between them. The CDR3 covers 12 residues. Germline loops: CDR1 SGHNT, CDR2 YYREEE (reference sequence). The CDR3 loop is CASSFSSGELFF. The CDR3 bases are TGTGCCAGCAGCTTTTCTAGCGGGGAGCTGTTTTTT.

A note on this clone: At the DNA level, this CDR3 is encoded by other sequences in the same sample as well. CDR3 loop: CASSSSGGARETQYF. The CDR3 region has the DNA TGTGCCAGCAGCTCTAGCGGGGGGGCCCGGGAGACCCAGTACTTC. The rearrangement uses TRBV7-9 and TRBJ2-5; TRBD2 aligns across 12 bases. The germline gives CDR1 SEHNR, CDR2 FQNEAQ (reference sequence). This CDR3 comprises 15 residues. V lost 4 bases, J lost 5 bases, and 5 bases stayed unmatched.

The chain uses TRBV7-9 and TRBJ2-3; TRBD2 matches 11 bases. The CDR3 sequence is 16 residues long. Germline trimming cut 3 bases from V and 2 bases from J; bases unmatched to any gene: 4. Germline V gene sequence: CDR1 SEHNR, CDR2 FQNEAQ (reference sequence). The CDR3 DNA follows: TGTGCCAGCAGCTTGACTAGCGGGGTTTACACAGATACGCAGTATTTT. Its translation is CASSLTSGVYTDTQYF.